A selection of T cell receptor beta chains follows, all from one sample in a study of T cell changes during pregnancy in multiple sclerosis. Generated by immunoSEQ multiplex PCR, the TCRdb table keeps only in-frame clones and is missing some. The table has 40,000 to 50,000 clones, over 75% seen once. The sequencing used CD4+ T cells from peripheral blood mononuclear cells, collected before pregnancy. The receptors originated from a female donor with multiple sclerosis, enrolled in a pregnancy study. CDR3s include the opening cysteine and the closing phenylalanine or tryptophan. The order of the fields is V gene, D gene, J gene, clone size, CDR3 DNA, CDR3 protein. A D gene is named only where the DNA matches it firmly. Clone size is stated in some rows and not others, as once, few, many or a class when expanded.

V: TRBV15
D: TRBD2
J: TRBJ2-1
size: .
DNA: TGTGCCACCAGCATGCCCTCCCCTGGACTAGCGGGTAATGAGCAGTTCTTC
CDR3: CATSMPSPGLAGNEQFF

V: TRBV30
D: TRBD1
J: TRBJ2-5
size: .
DNA: TGTGCCTGGAGATCCGGGACAGGGGGCCCAGAGACCCAGTACTTC
CDR3: CAWRSGTGGPETQYF

V: TRBV19
D: TRBD1
J: TRBJ1-1
size: .
DNA: TGTGCCAGTAAGATGGCCCCGGACAGGGGAGCTTTCTTT
CDR3: CASKMAPDRGAFF

V: TRBV30
D: .
J: TRBJ1-5
size: once
DNA: TGTGCCTGGAGCTGGCTGAATCAGCCCCAGCATTTT
CDR3: CAWSWLNQPQHF

V: TRBV10-3
D: .
J: TRBJ1-1
size: .
DNA: TGTGCCATCAGCGAATACCGAGGGAACACTGAAGCTTTCTTT
CDR3: CAISEYRGNTEAFF

V: TRBV7-9
D: TRBD1
J: TRBJ2-7
size: .
DNA: TGTGCCAGCAGCCCGATGGGCACCGGGACAGCTGGGCAGTACTTC
CDR3: CASSPMGTGTAGQYF

V: TRBV5-6
D: .
J: TRBJ2-1
size: .
DNA: TGTGCCAGCAGCTTCCCAGGGGATGGTGAGCAGTTCTTC
CDR3: CASSFPGDGEQFF

V: TRBV25-1
D: TRBD1
J: TRBJ2-7
size: .
DNA: TGTGCCAGCAGTAAACAGGGGGTCCCGAGCTCCTACGAGCAGTACTTC
CDR3: CASSKQGVPSSYEQYF

V: TRBV11-2
D: .
J: TRBJ2-2
size: .
DNA: TGTGCCAGCAGCTTATTTCGGGGGGGGGAGCTGTTTTTT
CDR3: CASSLFRGGELFF

V: TRBV2
D: TRBD1
J: TRBJ2-2
size: once
DNA: TGTGCCAGCAGTGGGACAGGGTTCACCGGGGAGCTGTTTTTT
CDR3: CASSGTGFTGELFF

V: TRBV2
D: .
J: TRBJ1-5
size: .
DNA: TGTGCCAGCTGCGGACAAAGCAATCAGCCCCAGCATTTT
CDR3: CASCGQSNQPQHF

V: TRBV27
D: TRBD1
J: TRBJ2-1
size: .
DNA: TGTGCCTCGACAGGGGGCAGTTACAATGAGCAGTTCTTC
CDR3: CASTGGSYNEQFF

V: TRBV2
D: .
J: TRBJ1-2
size: few
DNA: TGTGCCAGCACCGTGGGGGGGCTTGGCTACACCTTC
CDR3: CASTVGGLGYTF

V: TRBV6-6
D: TRBD2
J: TRBJ2-1
size: .
DNA: TGTGCCAGCACTGGTATAGCGGGGTACAATGAGCAGTTCTTC
CDR3: CASTGIAGYNEQFF

V: TRBV5-4
D: TRBD1
J: TRBJ1-4
size: .
DNA: TGTGCCAGCAGCAGGGGGACAGGGTTTAGGGAAAAACTGTTTTTT
CDR3: CASSRGTGFREKLFF

V: TRBV27
D: TRBD2
J: TRBJ2-1
size: .
DNA: TGTGCCAGCAGCCCCTCTAGCGGTACCTACAATGAGCAGTTCTTC
CDR3: CASSPSSGTYNEQFF

V: TRBV2
D: TRBD2
J: TRBJ2-1
size: .
DNA: TGTGCCAGCAGCCCCGGGACTAGCGGGAATGAGCAGTTCTTC
CDR3: CASSPGTSGNEQFF

V: TRBV9
D: TRBD2
J: TRBJ2-3
size: .
DNA: TGTGCCAGCAGCGTAGGAGGACGGACTAGCGGGGGGGGAGATACGCAGTATTTT
CDR3: CASSVGGRTSGGGDTQYF

V: TRBV27
D: .
J: TRBJ2-7
size: .
DNA: TGTGCCAGCAGTTTTGCCCAGGGGGGATGGTACGAGCAGTACTTC
CDR3: CASSFAQGGWYEQYF

V: TRBV6-1
D: TRBD2
J: TRBJ2-1
size: .
DNA: TGTGCCAGCAGTGCGTCCCAAGCGGGAGACCGAGGGAATGAGCAGTTCTTC
CDR3: CASSASQAGDRGNEQFF

V: TRBV7-9
D: .
J: TRBJ2-1
size: .
DNA: TGTGCCAGCACCTCCCCCCCGGGGAGTCCCTACAATGAGCAGTTCTTC
CDR3: CASTSPPGSPYNEQFF

V: TRBV5-1
D: TRBD1
J: TRBJ1-1
size: few
DNA: TGCGCCAGCAGCTTCCAAAAGGGGGCTGGGACTGAAGCTTTCTTT
CDR3: CASSFQKGAGTEAFF

V: TRBV28
D: .
J: TRBJ1-5
size: .
DNA: TGTGCCAGCAGTTTTCATCCCAGCAATCAGCCCCAGCATTTT
CDR3: CASSFHPSNQPQHF

V: TRBV19
D: .
J: TRBJ2-2
size: .
DNA: TGTGCCAGTTGTCCGGAGTCAGCTACCGGGGAGCTGTTTTTT
CDR3: CASCPESATGELFF

V: TRBV7-2
D: .
J: TRBJ1-5
size: .
DNA: TGTGCCAGCAGCTTAGAGGGGAATAGCAATCAGCCCCAGCATTTT
CDR3: CASSLEGNSNQPQHF

V: TRBV4-1
D: .
J: TRBJ2-7
size: .
DNA: TGCGCCAGCAGCTTCGACGGGGGCTACGAGCAGTACTTC
CDR3: CASSFDGGYEQYF

V: TRBV6-5
D: .
J: TRBJ2-3
size: .
DNA: TGTGCCAGCAGTTGGGGTAGCGGAGGCACAGATACGCAGTATTTT
CDR3: CASSWGSGGTDTQYF

V: TRBV10-3
D: TRBD1
J: TRBJ1-5
size: .
DNA: TGTGCCATCAGTGAGAGACAGGGTTCGCAGCCCCAGCATTTT
CDR3: CAISERQGSQPQHF

V: TRBV28
D: TRBD2
J: TRBJ2-7
size: .
DNA: TGTGCCAGCACCTCAAGTAGCGGGAGCTCCTACGAGCAGTACTTC
CDR3: CASTSSSGSSYEQYF

V: TRBV2
D: .
J: TRBJ1-2
size: .
DNA: TGTGCCAGAGACACGGGAAACCACTATGGCTACACCTTC
CDR3: CARDTGNHYGYTF

V: TRBV18
D: TRBD1
J: TRBJ2-1
size: .
DNA: TGTGCCGCCGGACAGGACCTATACAATGAGCAGTTCTTC
CDR3: CAAGQDLYNEQFF

V: TRBV11-2
D: .
J: TRBJ1-4
size: .
DNA: TGTGCCAGCAGTGGACAATCGACGAGAGCTAACGAAAAACTGTTTTTT
CDR3: CASSGQSTRANEKLFF

V: TRBV18
D: .
J: TRBJ2-2
size: few
DNA: TGTGCCAGCTCTTCTGGCCAGAACACCGGGGAGCTGTTTTTT
CDR3: CASSSGQNTGELFF

V: TRBV11-1
D: TRBD1
J: TRBJ2-7
size: .
DNA: TGTGCCAGCAGCTTAGCCGGAACAGGGGGCTACGAGCAGTACTTC
CDR3: CASSLAGTGGYEQYF

V: TRBV28
D: .
J: TRBJ1-1
size: few
DNA: TGTGCCAGCAGTTTAGTGTTCGGAAGTCGGGGCACTGAAGCTTTCTTT
CDR3: CASSLVFGSRGTEAFF

V: TRBV5-8
D: .
J: TRBJ1-1
size: .
DNA: TGTGCCAGCAGCTTGGCCGGTACGAACACTGAAGCTTTCTTT
CDR3: CASSLAGTNTEAFF

V: TRBV7-8
D: TRBD2
J: TRBJ2-3
size: .
DNA: TGTGCCAGCAGCTTAGCCCCCCGAGGGTGGGGGACTAGGTTTGATACGCAGTATTTT
CDR3: CASSLAPRGWGTRFDTQYF

V: TRBV28
D: .
J: TRBJ2-3
size: .
DNA: TGTGCCAGCAGTCCCCCAAAGGGGTCAAATACGCAGTATTTT
CDR3: CASSPPKGSNTQYF

V: TRBV7-2
D: TRBD2
J: TRBJ2-1
size: .
DNA: TGTGCCAGCAGCTTGACTAGCGGGAGATGGTATGAGCAGTTCTTC
CDR3: CASSLTSGRWYEQFF

V: TRBV19
D: .
J: TRBJ2-5
size: .
DNA: TGTGCCAGCCTCCAGGGGAAAGAGACCCAGTACTTC
CDR3: CASLQGKETQYF